The present T cell receptor (beta chain) was sequenced within a study of T cells after somatic rescue of genetic block. TCRdb's table, derived via immunoSEQ multiplex PCR, lists solely in-frame clones and lacks some. The sample yields 9,500 to 15,000 clones, around 71% seen once. Germline CDR1 reads MNHNS; CDR2 reads SASEGT. V was pared by 2 bases and J by 1 base, with 11 bases between. The CDR3 sequence is 15 residues long. This TCR came from a boy younger than 18. The specimen was peripheral blood mononuclear cells (PBMCs). The chain has TRBV6-1 and TRBJ1-1; D perhaps matches TRBD1 (6 bases). This chain's CDR3 is CASSERGGRNTEAFF. Written as DNA, the CDR3 is TGTGCCAGCAGTGAAAGGGGGGGCCGGAACACTGAAGCTTTCTTT.